These 5 T cell receptor beta chains came from one sample sequenced in a study of blood T cell repertoires in COVID-19. Assay used: immunoSEQ multiplex PCR; TCRdb lists only in-frame clones, some missing. This sample carries about 140,000 clones, 75% to 90% of them seen once, and the ten largest clones take approximately 3.5%. Sequenced sample: peripheral blood. Receptors originate from a man between 65 and 85 years old who had recovered from COVID-19.

The rearrangement links TRBV6-5 to TRBJ2-7; 11 bases line up with TRBD2. Germline V lookup: CDR1 MNHEY, CDR2 SVGAGI. Trimming removed 2 bases from V and 8 bases from J; junction bases left unmatched: 11. The length of the CDR3 is 16 residues. The DNA of the CDR3 is TGTGCCAGCAGTTACCGTAGACTAGCGGGACCTAGTCAGCAGTACTTC. Protein sequence: CASSYRRLAGPSQQYF.

This chain joins TRBV6-5 and TRBJ1-4, with 8 bases that match TRBD1. Germline CDR1 is MNHEY and CDR2 is SVGAGI. The CDR3 covers 15 residues. Trimming cost V 6 bases and J 4 bases; bases outside gene matches: 7. The CDR3 DNA reads TGTGCCAGCAGATTAGACAGGGGAAGTAATGAAAAACTGTTTTTT. Protein: CASRLDRGSNEKLFF.

This chain joins TRBV2 and TRBJ2-3; TRBD2 aligns across 7 bases. CDR1 is SNHLY, CDR2 FYNNEI, per germline. The V and J ends lost 6 bases and 6 bases, in that order; junction bases with no gene match: 9. CDR3 length: 14 amino acids. The CDR3 region has the DNA TGTGCCAGCAGGCCCCGCGGGAGCAGGGATACGCAGTATTTT. Amino acids: CASRPRGSRDTQYF.

To note about this clone: Other DNA sequences from this sample encode an identical CDR3 as well. The chain links TRBV19 to TRBJ1-5; D perhaps matches TRBD1 (5 bases). V was clipped by 3 bases and J by 7 bases, with 10 bases between them. This CDR3 region has 13 residues. Germline V gene lookup returns CDR1 LNHDA and CDR2 SQIVND (reference sequence). The CDR3 sequence: CASSIQGGQPQHF. The CDR3 DNA reads as TGTGCCAGTAGTATCCAGGGAGGACAGCCCCAGCATTTT.

The chain employs TRBV7-8 and TRBJ2-7; D is possibly TRBD1 (6 bases). CDR3 length equals 16 residues. Germline-derived CDR1 and CDR2 are SGHVS and FQNEAQ. Trimming took off 5 bases at V and 2 bases at J, with 19 bases between the two ends. The CDR3 loop is CASSGPGTPNPYEQYF. Written as DNA, the CDR3 is TGTGCCAGCAGCGGGCCCGGGACACCAAACCCCTACGAGCAGTACTTC.